The next 21 T cell receptor beta chains were all read from a single sample in a study of blood T cell repertoires in COVID-19. The repertoire was sequenced with immunoSEQ multiplex PCR; TCRdb's copy has only in-frame clones and lacks some. This repertoire shows more than 200,000 clones, about 80% found once; its top ten account for about 10%. Sequences were obtained from peripheral blood. Source of these receptors: an elderly man with acute or convalescent COVID-19.

This clone has more than one count but fewer than ten. This chain connects TRBV2 to TRBJ2-7, with unresolved D. Trimming shortened V by 5 bases and J by 0 bases, and 14 bases separated the two germline ends. The CDR3 length is 15 residues. Germline lookup yields CDR1 SNHLY and CDR2 FYNNEI. CDR3 sequence (DNA): TGTGCCAGCAGTTCTCGTCTCCTTAGCTCCTACGAGCAGTACTTC. This sequence encodes CASSSRLLSSYEQYF.

Comments on this clone: Relative to the germline gene, one junction end is altered; a read error may explain this. The chain has TRBV6-1 and TRBJ1-4; 9 positions agree with TRBD1. CDR3 size: 16 residues. Germline CDR1 MNHNS, CDR2 SASEGT. In DNA form, the CDR3 reads TGTGCCAGCAGGGAAGCCCCGGGACAGGGCTATGAAAAACTGTTTTTT. Its translation: CASREAPGQGYEKLFF.

V usage is TRBV5-4 and J usage is TRBJ2-3; 13 nucleotides agree with TRBD2. CDR1 is SGHNT, CDR2 YYREEE, per germline (reference sequence). The J segment lost 2 bases and the V segment lost 6 bases, leaving 6 bases of the junction unmatched. The length of the CDR3 is 16 residues. The CDR3 sequence is CASTEGTSGATDTQYF. In nucleotides, the CDR3 is TGTGCCAGCACCGAGGGGACTAGCGGGGCCACAGATACGCAGTATTTT.

This clone was recorded only once. CDR3 in amino acids: CASSPPSFYYGYTF. CDR3 sequence (DNA): TGTGCCAGCTCACCACCGTCGTTCTATTATGGCTACACCTTC. This sequence joins TRBV18 and TRBJ1-2, with D unclear. This CDR3 has 14 residues. V gave up 0 bases and J gave up 5 bases, with 10 bases separating them. Germline V gene sequence: CDR1 KGHSH, CDR2 LQKENI.

V is TRBV30 and J is TRBJ1-6; 7 bases are a match to TRBD1. The CDR3 contains 15 residues. Germline V gives CDR1 GTSNPN, CDR2 SVGIG (reference sequence). Trimming took 3 bases from V and 7 from J; bases not matched to a gene: 9. CDR3 amino acids: CAWRADRVRNSPLHF. In nucleotides, the CDR3 is TGTGCCTGGAGAGCTGACAGGGTGCGAAATTCACCCCTCCACTTT.

The genes are TRBV19 and TRBJ1-3; 9 bases match TRBD1. The J segment lost 2 bases and the V segment lost 6 bases, leaving 8 bases of the junction unmatched. Germline V gene lookup returns CDR1 LNHDA and CDR2 SQIVND (reference sequence). The CDR3 runs 16 residues. CDR3 protein: CASSPGQGFTGNTIYF. The CDR3 bases are TGTGCCAGTAGCCCGGGACAGGGTTTCACTGGAAACACCATATATTTT.

This clone was counted a few times. The genes are TRBV7-8 and TRBJ2-7, with TRBD1 as a possible D gene (5 bases). This CDR3 has 15 residues. The ends were cut back, 1 base at V and 4 bases at J, with 14 bases in the middle. Germline V gives CDR1 SGHVS, CDR2 FQNEAQ. The CDR3 region is CASSLVQGAGYEQYF. CDR3 DNA: TGTGCCAGCAGCTTAGTGCAGGGTGCAGGGTACGAGCAGTACTTC.

This rearrangement joins TRBV5-6 to TRBJ2-7; 9 nucleotides align to TRBD1. This CDR3 has 15 residues. CDR1 and CDR2 from the germline V gene are SGHDT and YYEEEE. Germline trimming cut 4 bases from V and 0 bases from J; bases unmatched to any gene: 5. The CDR3 nucleotides read TGTGCCAGCAGCGAAACAGGGGGCTCCTCCTACGAGCAGTACTTC. Its protein product is CASSETGGSSYEQYF.

In DNA, the CDR3 is TGCGCCAGCAGTGAGTTAAACCGGGTCACAGATACGCAGTATTTT. It is translated as CASSELNRVTDTQYF. The chain recombines TRBV10-1 with TRBJ2-3, with unresolved D. V was shortened by 1 base and J by 2 bases, with 10 bases between the two germline ends. Per the germline V gene, CDR1 is WNHNN and CDR2 is SYGVQD (reference sequence). The CDR3 consists of 15 residues.

The CDR3 reads CASSAGTGTDTQYF. The CDR3 DNA is TGTGCCAGCAGCGCCGGGACTGGTACAGATACGCAGTATTTT. The rearrangement joins TRBV6-4 to TRBJ2-3; TRBD2 is a possible D gene (6 bases). Trimming took off 6 bases at V and 3 bases at J, with 13 bases between the two ends. CDR3 length: 14 amino acids. CDR1 and CDR2 (germline): MRHNA, SNTAGT.

The V call is TRBV30, the J call TRBJ1-6; TRBD1 is a possible D gene (5 bases). From germline, CDR1 is GTSNPN and CDR2 SVGIG (reference sequence). V lost 0 bases to trimming and J lost 4 bases, with 7 bases between them. The CDR3 has 14 residues. The CDR3 region is CAWSVPGYNSPLHF. CDR3 nucleotide sequence: TGTGCCTGGAGTGTACCAGGGTATAATTCACCCCTCCACTTT.

The chain employs TRBV7-9 and TRBJ1-1; 8 bases are a match to TRBD1. The length of the CDR3 is 16 residues. V trimming: 3 bases; J trimming: 4 bases; junction bases outside the gene matches: 10. Germline V CDR1 and CDR2: SEHNR, FQNEAQ (reference sequence). The CDR3 here is CASSLASGQGGTEAFF. In DNA form, the CDR3 reads TGTGCCAGCAGCTTGGCTTCTGGACAGGGAGGCACTGAAGCTTTCTTT.

The chain joins TRBV5-8 to TRBJ2-7; weak D call: TRBD1 (6 bases). Trimming took off 4 bases at V and 2 bases at J, with 13 bases between the two ends. This CDR3 is 14 amino acids long. Germline V gives CDR1 SGHTS, CDR2 YDEGEE. The CDR3 loop is CASSQGPNPYEQYF. CDR3 in DNA: TGTGCCAGCAGCCAGGGGCCGAACCCCTACGAGCAGTACTTC.

V is TRBV5-6 and J is TRBJ1-6, with TRBD1 identical over 7 bases. The CDR3 spans 16 residues. Trimming at V came to 0 bases and at J to 5 bases, leaving 5 bases not matched to a gene. Looked up from germline, CDR1 is SGHDT and CDR2 is YYEEEE. The CDR3 here is CASSLAGQSNNSPLHF. The CDR3 nucleotides are TGTGCCAGCAGCTTGGCGGGACAGTCCAATAATTCACCCCTCCACTTT.

The chain links TRBV5-4 to TRBJ2-7; 8 bases are shared with TRBD1. The trim removed 2 bases at V and 6 bases at J, leaving 7 bases unmatched. Germline V gives CDR1 SGHNT, CDR2 YYREEE (reference sequence). The CDR3 covers 14 residues. CDR3 in amino acids: CASSFGQGPAEQYF. The CDR3 DNA sequence: TGTGCCAGCAGCTTCGGACAGGGTCCGGCCGAGCAGTACTTC.

The chain couples TRBV27 to TRBJ1-5; possible D gene TRBD1, 6 bases. Trimming took off 5 bases at V and 0 bases at J, with 20 bases between the two ends. Germline CDR1 MNHEY, CDR2 SMNVEV (reference sequence). This CDR3 has 18 residues. Here the CDR3 reads CASSPYPGAGVSNQPQHF. CDR3 nucleotide sequence: TGTGCCAGCAGTCCATATCCAGGGGCGGGGGTTAGCAATCAGCCCCAGCATTTT.

This clone was counted once. This chain joins TRBV7-9 and TRBJ1-1; possibly TRBD1 for D (5 bases). The V gene lost 1 base and the J gene lost 12 bases, with 12 bases spanning the gap. The germline gives CDR1 SEHNR, CDR2 FQNEAQ (reference sequence). This CDR3 spans 12 amino acids. CDR3 amino acids: CASSLGQGGTFF. DNA for the CDR3: TGTGCCAGCAGCTTAGGGCAGGGAGGGACTTTCTTT.

The chain links TRBV6-5 to TRBJ1-1; maybe TRBD1 (5 bases). CDR1 and CDR2 from the germline V gene are MNHEY and SVGAGI. The CDR3 has 13 residues. Trimming removed 10 bases from V and 4 bases from J, with 16 bases in between. The CDR3 sequence: CATLGGKRTEAFF. The CDR3 DNA sequence: TGTGCCACCCTCGGGGGGAAACGCACTGAAGCTTTCTTT.

The chain has TRBV7-9 and TRBJ2-7, with TRBD1 identical over 8 bases. Germline CDR1 is SEHNR and CDR2 is FQNEAQ (reference sequence). This CDR3 has 14 residues. V shed 8 bases and J 5 bases; nucleotides not matched to a gene: 11. The CDR3 DNA reads TGTGCCAGCGGCCCAAGGGCAGGGGGCAACGAGCAGTACTTC. It yields the protein CASGPRAGGNEQYF.

V usage is TRBV19 and J usage is TRBJ1-3; TRBD1 is a possible D gene (6 bases). With 3 bases removed from V and 5 bases from J, the gap between germline ends came to 11 bases. CDR1 is LNHDA and CDR2 is SQIVND in the germline V gene (reference sequence). CDR3 length: 14 residues. In DNA, the CDR3 is TGTGCCAGTAGTATGGGGACATCCCGAAACACCATATATTTT. Amino acid sequence: CASSMGTSRNTIYF.

J is TRBJ2-3 and V is TRBV19, with D possibly TRBD2 on 6 matching bases. Trimming took 5 bases from V and 4 from J, leaving 7 bases between them. The germline gives CDR1 LNHDA, CDR2 SQIVND (reference sequence). CDR3 length: 12 residues. The CDR3 loop reads CASSRRADTQYF. In DNA form, the CDR3 reads TGTGCCAGTAGTCGGAGGGCAGATACGCAGTATTTT.